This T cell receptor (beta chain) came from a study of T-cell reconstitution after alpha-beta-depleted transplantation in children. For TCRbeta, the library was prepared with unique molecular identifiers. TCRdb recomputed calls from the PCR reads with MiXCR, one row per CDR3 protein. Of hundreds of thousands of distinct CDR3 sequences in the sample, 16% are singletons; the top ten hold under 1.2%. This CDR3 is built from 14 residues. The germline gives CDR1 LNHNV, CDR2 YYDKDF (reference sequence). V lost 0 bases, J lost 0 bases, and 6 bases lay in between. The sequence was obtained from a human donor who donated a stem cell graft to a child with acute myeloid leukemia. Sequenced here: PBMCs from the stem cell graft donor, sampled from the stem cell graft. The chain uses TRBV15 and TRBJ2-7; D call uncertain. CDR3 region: CATSRDQSSYEQYF. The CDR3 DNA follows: TGTGCCACCAGCAGAGATCAGAGCTCCTACGAGCAGTACTTC.